One and the same sample provided the 23 T cell receptor beta chains below, sequenced in a study of CD8+ T cells in alopecia areata. Regarding treatment: oral pan-JAK inhibitor, 5-10 mg twice daily. cDNA serving as the sequencing template came from extracted, reverse transcribed RNA. Sequencing was performed with immunoSEQ multiplex PCR; in TCRdb, only in-frame clones are kept and a portion is missing. The table records about 180,000 clones, 40% to 65% of them present only once. The sequencing here drew on CD8+ T cells sorted from blood, taken around week 52, from a patient treated with tofacitinib. All receptors derive from a human donor with alopecia areata.

The chain joins TRBV7-9 to TRBJ2-2, with TRBD1 matching over 10 bases. The germline V gene encodes CDR1 SEHNR and CDR2 FQNEAQ (reference sequence). Trimming cost V 5 bases and J 4 bases; bases outside gene matches: 13. CDR3 size: 18 residues. Written as DNA, the CDR3 is TGTGCCAGCAGCCCAACGTCCCGGGGACAGGGGATCACCGGGGAGCTGTTTTTT. It encodes CASSPTSRGQGITGELFF.

This clone has a handful of counts. The genes are TRBV6-4 and TRBJ2-1, with unresolved D. Germline V gives CDR1 MRHNA, CDR2 SNTAGT. The CDR3 length is 13 residues. Trimming pared 6 bases from V and 4 bases from J, leaving 10 bases between. The CDR3 loop is CASSPSEYNEQFF. Here the CDR3 DNA reads TGTGCCAGCAGCCCAAGCGAGTACAATGAGCAGTTCTTC.

This clone was detected only a few times. The V gene is TRBV9, the J gene TRBJ1-1; a possible D gene is TRBD1 (6 bases). Deletions cut 0 bases from V and 0 bases from J, with 12 bases between. This CDR3 is 16 amino acids long. The germline CDR1 and CDR2 sequences are SGDLS and YYNGEE. The CDR3 sequence: CASSVGSTGLNTEAFF. As DNA, the CDR3 is TGTGCCAGCAGCGTAGGATCCACAGGGTTGAACACTGAAGCTTTCTTT.

There are a few counts of this clone. The gene calls are TRBV6-5 and TRBJ2-5; a possible D gene is TRBD2 (5 bases). The CDR3 extends over 12 amino acids. V was clipped by 6 bases and J by 13 bases, with 18 bases between them. The germline CDR1 and CDR2 sequences are MNHEY and SVGAGI. The CDR3 here is CASSRGLPPRYF. For the CDR3, the DNA is TGTGCCAGCAGCCGCGGACTTCCTCCGCGGTACTTC.

There are a few counts of this clone. The chain couples TRBV5-4 to TRBJ2-1; D perhaps matches TRBD1 (6 bases). V was shortened by 4 bases and J by 8 bases, with 16 bases between the two germline ends. The CDR3 runs 14 residues. Germline assignment: CDR1 SGHNT and CDR2 YYREEE (reference sequence). In DNA, the CDR3 is TGTGCCAGCAGCCCCATGGGGGCCGGGGATGAGCAGTTCTTC. It yields the protein CASSPMGAGDEQFF.

The V gene is TRBV29-1, the J gene TRBJ2-2, with a possible D match to TRBD1 (5 bases). The CDR3 consists of 11 residues. Trimming cost V 4 bases and J 5 bases, with 5 bases left between them. The germline V gene encodes CDR1 SQVTM and CDR2 ANQGSEA. CDR3 protein: CSVGQTGELFF. CDR3 sequence (DNA): TGCAGCGTTGGACAGACCGGGGAGCTGTTTTTT.

The chain is built from TRBV6-6 and TRBJ2-2, with TRBD2 matching 9 bases. CDR1 MNHNY and CDR2 SVGAGI come from the germline V gene (reference sequence). Germline trimming cut 7 bases from V and 7 bases from J; bases unmatched to any gene: 10. CDR3 length: 15 amino acids. In nucleotides, the CDR3 is TGTGCCAGCACCCCTAGCGGGGCCATTGGCGGGGAGCTGTTTTTT. This translates into CASTPSGAIGGELFF.

The chain carries TRBV7-8 and TRBJ1-2; 11 bases fit TRBD1. Germline loops: CDR1 SGHVS, CDR2 FQNEAQ. The CDR3 covers 15 residues. J gave up 5 bases and V 5 bases, and 7 bases lay outside the gene matches. The CDR3 bases are TGTGCCAGCAGCCACGGGACAGGGGGTAGTTATGGCTACACCTTC. Its translation is CASSHGTGGSYGYTF.

V is TRBV27 and J is TRBJ2-3, with 12 positions matching TRBD2. The CDR3 is made up of 17 amino acids. The germline CDR1 and CDR2 sequences are MNHEY and SMNVEV (reference sequence). V shed 1 base and J 4 bases; nucleotides not matched to a gene: 6. The CDR3 reads CASSLLLAGGAADTQYF. CDR3 coding DNA: TGTGCCAGCAGTTTATTGCTAGCGGGGGGGGCCGCAGATACGCAGTATTTT.

This clone was observed a few times. At one of its ends the junction is not consistent with the germline gene, which may arise from a read error. The chain couples TRBV6-5 to TRBJ2-1, with 7 nucleotides matching TRBD2. The length of the CDR3 is 14 residues. CDR1 is MNHEY, CDR2 SVGAGI, per germline. This chain's CDR3 is CASRKRGSNNEQFF. The CDR3 DNA sequence: TGTGCCAGCAGAAAGCGGGGCTCCAACAATGAGCAGTTCTTC.

The CDR3 region is CASSRDLAYEQYF. DNA of the CDR3: TGTGCCAGCAGTCGGGACCTCGCCTACGAGCAGTACTTC. V and J are TRBV5-6 and TRBJ2-7; perhaps D is TRBD1 or TRBD2 (5 bases each). V lost 5 bases and J lost 2, with 11 bases in between. The CDR3 is made up of 13 amino acids. Germline-derived CDR1 and CDR2 are SGHDT and YYEEEE.

The CDR3 coding sequence is TGCAGCGTTGTCCCGGGGCCGGCAGATACGCAGTATTTT. Encoded protein: CSVVPGPADTQYF. The chain is built from TRBV29-1 and TRBJ2-3; D may correspond to TRBD1 or TRBD2 (5 bases each). The CDR3 contains 13 residues. CDR1 and CDR2 from the germline V gene are SQVTM and ANQGSEA. Trimming removed 4 bases from V and 4 bases from J, with 12 bases in between.

This chain links TRBV4-1 with TRBJ2-1, with 9 bases matching TRBD1. Germline V gene lookup returns CDR1 MGHRA and CDR2 YSYEKL. V dropped 3 bases and J dropped 9; count of bases not matched to a gene: 6. The CDR3 is 14 residues long. CDR3 bases: TGCGCCAGCAGCCATTCCGGGACAGGGTTTGAGCAGTTCTTC. Translation gives CASSHSGTGFEQFF.

The chain is built from TRBV10-3 and TRBJ2-2; no clear D gene. Germline V gene lookup returns CDR1 ENHRY and CDR2 SYGVKD. The V end was cut by 0 bases, the J end by 6 bases, with 5 bases between. The CDR3 has 13 amino acids. The CDR3 DNA is TGTGCCATCAGTGAGTCCGAGGCCGGGGAGCTGTTTTTT. Translated: CAISESEAGELFF.

This chain joins TRBV6-6 and TRBJ1-2, with 8 bases fitting TRBD1. Germline CDR1 and CDR2: MNHNY and SVGAGI (reference sequence). The J segment lost 7 bases and the V segment lost 7 bases, leaving 8 bases of the junction unmatched. This CDR3 comprises 13 residues. CDR3 sequence reads: CASTFGQGGGYTF. CDR3 bases: TGTGCCAGCACCTTCGGACAGGGCGGTGGCTACACCTTC.

The chain links TRBV18 to TRBJ2-5; D might be TRBD2 (5 bases). The germline V gene encodes CDR1 KGHSH and CDR2 LQKENI. V was shortened by 3 bases and J by 3 bases, with 17 bases between the two germline ends. The length of the CDR3 is 16 residues. CDR3 DNA sequence: TGTGCCAGCTCACCTATACCGTGGACTGGTAAAGAGACCCAGTACTTC. It yields the protein CASSPIPWTGKETQYF. The full variable domain, its missing parts supplied by reference TRBV18 and TRBJ2-5, is NAGVMQNPRHLVRRRGQEARLRCSPMKGHSHVYWYRQLPEEGLKFMVYLQKENIIDESGMPKERFSAEFPKEGPSILRIQQVVRGDSAAYFCASSPIPWTGKETQYFGPGTRLLVL.

This clone turned up a few times. The V gene is TRBV5-1, the J gene TRBJ2-1, with a possible D match to TRBD2 (6 bases). CDR1 and CDR2 from the germline V gene are SGHRS and YFSETQ. V was clipped by 1 base and J by 0 bases, with 11 bases between them. The CDR3 runs to 16 residues. Written as DNA, the CDR3 is TGCGCCAGCAGCTTGTATCGGCGGGACTCCTACAATGAGCAGTTCTTC. It yields the protein CASSLYRRDSYNEQFF.

This clone showed up just once. The chain couples TRBV13 to TRBJ1-1, with D tentatively TRBD1 (6 bases). The length of the CDR3 is 14 residues. Per germline, CDR1 PRHDT and CDR2 FYEKMQ (reference sequence). V lost 4 bases and J 6 bases, leaving 15 bases between the germline ends. CDR3 loop: CASSYSTGRAEAFF. As DNA, the CDR3 is TGTGCCAGCAGCTACAGCACAGGGAGGGCTGAAGCTTTCTTT.

The chain uses TRBV6-6 and TRBJ1-5; no firm D call. The CDR3 spans 14 residues. CDR1 is MNHNY, CDR2 SVGAGI, per germline (reference sequence). V lost 5 bases, J lost 9 bases, and 17 bases lay in between. CDR3 in amino acids: CASSLGPDLAPQHF. The CDR3 bases are TGTGCCAGCAGTCTCGGACCCGACCTCGCGCCCCAGCATTTT.

This clone was detected once. The chain joins TRBV30 to TRBJ2-3, with 9 bases aligning to TRBD1. This CDR3 contains 15 residues. Germline CDR1 reads GTSNPN; CDR2 reads SVGIG (reference sequence). Trimming cost V 4 bases and J 2 bases; bases outside gene matches: 7. The CDR3 coding sequence is TGTGCCTGGACCGGGACAGGGTCCGTCACAGATACGCAGTATTTT. This translates into CAWTGTGSVTDTQYF.

The gene calls are TRBV7-9 and TRBJ2-5; TRBD2 matches at 9 bases. From germline, CDR1 is SEHNR and CDR2 FQNEAQ (reference sequence). After removal of 2 bases from V and 9 bases from J, the junction contained 10 bases not matched to a gene. The CDR3 is 15 amino acids. The CDR3 protein is CASSLMSGGPLPQYF. CDR3 nucleotides: TGTGCCAGCAGCTTAATGAGCGGGGGGCCCCTTCCCCAGTACTTC.

V and J are TRBV7-2 and TRBJ2-7, with TRBD1 matching 8 bases. In germline, CDR1 is SGHTA, CDR2 FQGNSA. The CDR3 sequence is 11 residues long. With V trimmed by 9 bases and J by 7 bases, 5 bases remained unmatched. Here the CDR3 reads CASTTGGEQYF. CDR3 coding DNA: TGTGCCAGTACTACAGGGGGGGAGCAGTACTTC.

This clone turned up a few times. The chain carries TRBV27 and TRBJ1-1, with 7 positions matching TRBD1. V shed 0 bases and J 0 bases; nucleotides not matched to a gene: 7. The CDR3 extends over 17 amino acids. The germline gives CDR1 MNHEY, CDR2 SMNVEV (reference sequence). In DNA form, the CDR3 reads TGTGCCAGCAGTTTATCCGGGACAGTTTACATGAACACTGAAGCTTTCTTT. It yields the protein CASSLSGTVYMNTEAFF.